This T cell receptor (beta chain) was captured by sequencing in a study of cytomegalovirus exposure and HLA in healthy donors. General study findings and limits: Researchers reported in a later analysis that a missense DCLRE1C variant was tied to TCR beta V- and J-gene trimming.

As to this clone: What it binds is not known.

V shed 0 bases, J shed 3 bases, and the junction held 4 bases outside the gene matches. In germline, CDR1 is SGDLS, CDR2 YYNGEE. The CDR3 runs 15 residues. With 60 Vbeta and 13 Jbeta primers, the PCR was carried out. Assay: immunoSEQ multiplex PCR; the TCRdb copy retains only in-frame clones and omits some. The data show 160,000 or so clones, approximately 80% seen once. The sequence was obtained from a woman in her thirties in good health and CMV-seropositive. The sample was PBMCs. The chain carries TRBV9 and TRBJ2-3; 7 bases are a match to TRBD2. The CDR3 DNA sequence: TGTGCCAGCAGCGTAGATGGGAGGGGAACAGATACGCAGTATTTT. Its translation is CASSVDGRGTDTQYF.